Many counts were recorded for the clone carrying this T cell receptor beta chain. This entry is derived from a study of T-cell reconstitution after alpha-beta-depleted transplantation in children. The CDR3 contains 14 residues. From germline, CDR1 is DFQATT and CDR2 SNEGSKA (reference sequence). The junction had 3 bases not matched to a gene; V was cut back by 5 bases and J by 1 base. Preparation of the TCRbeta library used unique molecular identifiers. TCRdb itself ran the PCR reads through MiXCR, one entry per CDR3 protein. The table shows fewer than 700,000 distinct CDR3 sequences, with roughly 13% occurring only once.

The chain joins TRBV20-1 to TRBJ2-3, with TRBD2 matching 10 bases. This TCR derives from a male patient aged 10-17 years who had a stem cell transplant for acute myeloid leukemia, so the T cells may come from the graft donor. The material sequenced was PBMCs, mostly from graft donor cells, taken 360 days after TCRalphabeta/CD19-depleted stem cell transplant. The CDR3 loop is CSAFSGRGTDTQYF. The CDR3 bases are TGCAGTGCTTTCAGCGGGAGGGGCACAGATACGCAGTATTTT.